This entry lists 30 T cell receptor beta chains sequenced from one sample in a study of T cell responses to AZD1222 COVID-19 vaccine. The assay was immunoSEQ multiplex PCR, and TCRdb's table has in-frame clones only and misses some. The sample holds 84,000 or so clones, 70% to 90% seen once. Here the sequenced sample was peripheral blood, taken on day 0 of AZD1222 vaccination. The receptors come from an adult in good health.

This rearrangement joins TRBV18 to TRBJ1-5; D ambiguous. Trimming took off 3 bases at V and 4 bases at J, with 13 bases between the two ends. The germline V gene encodes CDR1 KGHSH and CDR2 LQKENI. This CDR3 has 15 amino acids. In DNA form, the CDR3 reads TGTGCCAGCTCACCCGGAGACAACGTAAATCAGCCCCAGCATTTT. Its translation is CASSPGDNVNQPQHF.

This clone was counted a single time. V and J are TRBV5-1 and TRBJ2-1, with 7 bases lining up with TRBD2. CDR3 length equals 15 residues. The junction had 9 bases not matched to a gene; V was cut back by 0 bases and J by 9 bases. From germline, CDR1 is SGHRS and CDR2 YFSETQ. CDR3: CASSLEWSTGGEQFF. DNA of the CDR3: TGCGCCAGCAGCTTGGAGTGGTCGACGGGGGGTGAGCAGTTCTTC. Based on the CDR3 plus reference TRBV5-1 and TRBJ2-1, the full variable domain is KAGVTQTPRYLIKTRGQQVTLSCSPISGHRSVSWYQQTPGQGLQFLFEYFSETQRNKGNFPGRFSGRQFSNSRSEMNVSTLELGDSALYLCASSLEWSTGGEQFFGPGTRLTVL.

V usage is TRBV5-1 and J usage is TRBJ2-3; tentatively, D is TRBD2 (6 bases). V was clipped by 0 bases and J by 2 bases, with 13 bases between them. The germline gives CDR1 SGHRS, CDR2 YFSETQ. This CDR3 is 16 amino acids long. The CDR3 region has the DNA TGCGCCAGCAGCTTGGATCCGGGAGCGCTCACAGATACGCAGTATTTT. It specifies CASSLDPGALTDTQYF.

J is TRBJ1-5 and V is TRBV5-1, with D hard to call. This CDR3 is built from 15 residues. Per germline, CDR1 SGHRS and CDR2 YFSETQ. Between the trimmed V and J ends, which lost 0 bases and 0 bases, there was a span of 7 bases. CDR3 amino acids: CASSLGVGSNQPQHF. In nucleotides, the CDR3 is TGCGCCAGCAGCTTGGGTGTTGGTAGCAATCAGCCCCAGCATTTT.

This chain connects TRBV6-2 or TRBV6-3 to TRBJ2-2; D may correspond to TRBD1 or TRBD2 (5 bases each). This CDR3 spans 15 amino acids. CDR1 is MNHEY, CDR2 SVGEGT, per germline. Trimming took 4 bases from V and 3 from J, leaving 12 bases between them. The CDR3 region is CASSLQEVDTGELFF. For the CDR3, the DNA is TGTGCCAGCAGTTTACAGGAGGTTGACACCGGGGAGCTGTTTTTT.

This chain connects TRBV9 to TRBJ2-1; unclear D gene. Germline V lookup: CDR1 SGDLS, CDR2 YYNGEE. CDR3 length equals 12 residues. V was cut by 3 bases and J by 3 bases, with 4 bases left in between. CDR3 DNA: TGTGCCAGCAGCGAGAGCTACAATGAGCAGTTCTTC. The encoded protein is CASSESYNEQFF.

The rearrangement joins TRBV7-9 to TRBJ1-2, with D hard to call. The CDR3 spans 17 residues. Germline values: CDR1 SEHNR, CDR2 FQNEAQ (reference sequence). With 5 bases removed from V and 7 bases from J, the gap between germline ends came to 26 bases. The CDR3 spells CASSQGVSLTERGGYTF. CDR3 nucleotide sequence: TGTGCCAGCAGCCAAGGAGTAAGTTTGACGGAACGAGGTGGCTACACCTTC.

V usage is TRBV9 and J usage is TRBJ1-3; the D gene is possibly TRBD1 (6 bases). CDR1 SGDLS and CDR2 YYNGEE come from the germline V gene. The CDR3 length is 15 residues. V gave up 4 bases and J gave up 0 bases, with 11 bases separating them. CDR3 nucleotide sequence: TGTGCCAGCAGCAGTGGACAGCTCTCTGGAAACACCATATATTTT. Protein product: CASSSGQLSGNTIYF.

The CDR3 spells CASRGQAHEMYSNQPQHF. For the CDR3, the DNA is TGCGCCAGCCGTGGACAGGCCCACGAAATGTATAGCAATCAGCCCCAGCATTTT. The gene calls are TRBV4-1 and TRBJ1-5; 7 bases align to TRBD1. The germline V gene encodes CDR1 MGHRA and CDR2 YSYEKL. Trimming took 8 bases from V and 0 from J; bases not matched to a gene: 16. This CDR3 spans 18 amino acids.

The V gene is TRBV10-3, the J gene TRBJ1-5; D unclear. V was cut by 6 bases and J by 7 bases, with 13 bases left in between. In germline, CDR1 is ENHRY, CDR2 SYGVKD. The CDR3 totals 13 residues. The CDR3 is CAIRNAELQPQHF. The CDR3 bases are TGTGCCATCAGGAACGCGGAACTGCAGCCCCAGCATTTT.

The chain combines TRBV29-1 with TRBJ1-1; unclear D gene. This CDR3 spans 14 amino acids. Germline V gives CDR1 SQVTM, CDR2 ANQGSEA. Trimming removed 6 bases at V and 5 bases at J, with 19 bases between. The CDR3 here is CSVGTSLGNTEAFF. CDR3 nucleotides: TGCAGCGTAGGAACATCCCTTGGGAATACTGAAGCTTTCTTT.

The V call is TRBV6-6, the J call TRBJ1-6; a possible D gene is TRBD1 (6 bases). This CDR3 region has 15 residues. V was pared by 2 bases and J by 10 bases, with 15 bases between. Germline CDR1 MNHNY, CDR2 SVGAGI (reference sequence). The CDR3 DNA reads TGTGCCAGCAGTTACCAGGGGATCGGGGAATCACCCCTCCACTTT. It codes for CASSYQGIGESPLHF.

This clone was detected only once. The V and J genes are TRBV6-5 and TRBJ1-2, with D unresolved. Germline assignment: CDR1 MNHEY and CDR2 SVGAGI. V dropped 2 bases and J dropped 6 bases, with 4 bases sitting between them. The CDR3 has 11 residues. CDR3 coding DNA: TGTGCCAGCAGTTACGGGAATGGCTACACCTTC. Translating it yields CASSYGNGYTF.

The rearrangement joins TRBV5-6 to TRBJ2-1; possibly TRBD2 for D (5 bases). V lost 2 bases and J 11 bases, leaving 14 bases between the germline ends. The CDR3 spans 13 residues. From germline, CDR1 is SGHDT and CDR2 YYEEEE. This CDR3 reads CASSLFSATKQFF. CDR3 bases: TGTGCCAGCAGCTTATTCTCCGCGACTAAGCAGTTCTTC.

This clone appeared a few times. V and J are TRBV18 and TRBJ2-2; D not resolved. The ends were cut back, 2 bases at V and 6 bases at J, with 19 bases in the middle. CDR1 is KGHSH, CDR2 LQKENI, per germline. The CDR3 runs to 17 residues. The CDR3 here is CASSPTQLQGYAGELFF. The CDR3 DNA reads TGTGCCAGCTCACCAACTCAGCTGCAAGGGTACGCCGGGGAGCTGTTTTTT.

The rearrangement links TRBV6-6 to TRBJ1-2; perhaps TRBD1 as D (5 bases). The CDR3 spans 12 residues. CDR1 and CDR2 from the germline V gene are MNHNY and SVGAGI (reference sequence). V gave up 5 bases and J gave up 2 bases, with 6 bases separating them. The CDR3 DNA is TGTGCCAGCAGTAGGGGCAACTATGGCTACACCTTC. It is translated as CASSRGNYGYTF.

This chain joins TRBV4-1 and TRBJ1-2; D may be TRBD1 (6 bases). The V gene lost 4 bases and the J gene lost 5 bases, with 14 bases spanning the gap. Germline CDR1 reads MGHRA; CDR2 reads YSYEKL. The CDR3 is made up of 14 amino acids. The chain's CDR3 is CASSRGGSGYGYTF. Written as DNA, the CDR3 is TGCGCCAGCAGCCGTGGGGGCTCGGGTTATGGCTACACCTTC.

CDR3 amino acids: CASSPPRGEAFF. The CDR3 bases are TGTGCCAGCAGCCCCCCCCGGGGGGAAGCTTTCTTT. This chain links TRBV7-9 with TRBJ1-1, with D tentatively TRBD1 (5 bases). CDR3 length equals 12 residues. With 5 bases removed from V and 8 bases from J, the gap between germline ends came to 12 bases. CDR1 and CDR2 (germline): SEHNR, FQNEAQ (reference sequence).

This chain connects TRBV18 to TRBJ1-1, with 10 bases identical to TRBD1. V shed 4 bases and J 0 bases; nucleotides not matched to a gene: 5. The germline V gene encodes CDR1 KGHSH and CDR2 LQKENI. The CDR3 covers 16 residues. CDR3 nucleotides: TGTGCCAGCTCACAGGGGACAGGGGAAATGAACACTGAAGCTTTCTTT. The encoded protein is CASSQGTGEMNTEAFF.

The chain uses TRBV18 and TRBJ2-2; D possibly corresponds to TRBD2 (5 bases). Germline V gene sequence: CDR1 KGHSH, CDR2 LQKENI. There are 13 residues in the CDR3. V lost 1 base to trimming and J lost 6 bases, with 6 bases between them. The CDR3 region has the DNA TGTGCCAGCTCACCACTAGCGCCCGGGGAGCTGTTTTTT. It specifies CASSPLAPGELFF.

The chain recombines TRBV6-5 with TRBJ1-5; D might be TRBD1 (5 bases). This CDR3 is built from 15 residues. Germline CDR1 MNHEY, CDR2 SVGAGI. The germline V and J ends were trimmed by 5 bases and 5 bases, with 16 bases remaining between them. The CDR3 is CASSRTGDPYQPQHF. Written as DNA, the CDR3 is TGTGCCAGCAGTCGAACAGGAGATCCGTATCAGCCCCAGCATTTT.

The rearrangement joins TRBV10-1 to TRBJ2-1; 8 bases fit TRBD1. The CDR3 loop spans 15 amino acids. Germline CDR1 WNHNN, CDR2 SYGVQD (reference sequence). V lost 0 bases to trimming and J lost 4 bases; unmatched junction nucleotides: 2. The CDR3 reads CASSESQGEYNEQFF. The CDR3 region has the DNA TGCGCCAGCAGTGAGTCACAGGGGGAATACAATGAGCAGTTCTTC.

This sequence joins TRBV6-2 or TRBV6-3 and TRBJ1-1, with a possible D match to TRBD1 (5 bases). Trimming removed 7 bases at V and 8 bases at J, with 17 bases between. The CDR3 runs to 13 residues. Germline V lookup: CDR1 MNHEY, CDR2 SVGEGT. CDR3 nucleotide sequence: TGTGCCAGCAACCCCAGGGACGGCAGGGAAGCTTTCTTT. This sequence encodes CASNPRDGREAFF.

The chain employs TRBV5-1 and TRBJ2-7; 11 positions match TRBD1. The CDR3 runs to 16 residues. CDR1 is SGHRS, CDR2 YFSETQ, per germline. Germline trimming cut 4 bases from V and 4 bases from J; bases unmatched to any gene: 10. In nucleotides, the CDR3 is TGCGCCAGCAGCCCCGGGGAAGGACAGGGGGCTTACGAGCAGTACTTC. Its translation: CASSPGEGQGAYEQYF. Variable domain in full (rest from reference TRBV5-1 and TRBJ2-7): KAGVTQTPRYLIKTRGQQVTLSCSPISGHRSVSWYQQTPGQGLQFLFEYFSETQRNKGNFPGRFSGRQFSNSRSEMNVSTLELGDSALYLCASSPGEGQGAYEQYFGPGTRLTVT.

The rearrangement links TRBV6-5 to TRBJ1-2, with D unclear. Germline loops: CDR1 MNHEY, CDR2 SVGAGI. There are 12 residues in the CDR3. V lost 6 bases and J lost 7, with 12 bases in between. This CDR3 reads CASRAPMGGYTF. The CDR3 nucleotides are TGTGCCAGCAGAGCCCCTATGGGTGGCTACACCTTC.

The J gene is TRBJ2-7, the V gene TRBV7-8; TRBD2 is a possible D gene (6 bases). Germline V lookup: CDR1 SGHVS, CDR2 FQNEAQ. CDR3 length equals 14 residues. The V end was cut by 4 bases, the J end by 6 bases, with 16 bases between. CDR3 residues: CASSSDGSLVEQYF. CDR3 in DNA: TGTGCCAGCAGCTCTGACGGGAGTCTAGTCGAGCAGTACTTC.

The chain employs TRBV18 and TRBJ1-3, with D possibly being TRBD1 (5 bases). CDR1 and CDR2 (germline): KGHSH, LQKENI. The CDR3 contains 16 residues. V was trimmed by 2 bases and J by 4 bases, leaving 15 bases between them. The CDR3 loop reads CASSPSSTGGGNTIYF. In DNA form, the CDR3 reads TGTGCCAGCTCACCAAGTTCCACAGGCGGAGGAAACACCATATATTTT.

The chain employs TRBV19 and TRBJ2-2; D not certain. The CDR3 sequence is 15 residues long. V was trimmed by 3 bases and J by 0 bases, leaving 8 bases between them. CDR1 is LNHDA, CDR2 SQIVND, per germline (reference sequence). The CDR3 reads CASSIVGTNTGELFF. The CDR3 region has the DNA TGTGCCAGTAGTATCGTCGGTACGAACACCGGGGAGCTGTTTTTT.

The sample holds a few counts of this clone. V and J are TRBV19 and TRBJ2-1; 8 bases align to TRBD2. V gave up 3 bases and J gave up 4 bases; unmatched junction bases: 11. The length of the CDR3 is 17 residues. Germline V CDR1 and CDR2: LNHDA, SQIVND (reference sequence). Here the CDR3 DNA reads TGTGCCAGTAGTATGGGCGTACTAGCGGATATTTACAATGAGCAGTTCTTC. As protein: CASSMGVLADIYNEQFF.

The rearrangement links TRBV6-2 or TRBV6-3 to TRBJ1-1; the D is unclear. CDR3 size: 15 residues. V was shortened by 5 bases and J by 2 bases, with 15 bases between the two germline ends. Germline V gene sequence: CDR1 MNHEY, CDR2 SVGEGT. The CDR3 here is CASSNPWGVNTEAFF. Written as DNA, the CDR3 is TGTGCCAGCAGTAACCCGTGGGGTGTCAACACTGAAGCTTTCTTT.